Listed below are T cell receptor beta chains from one sample, sequenced in a study of shared clonotypes between healthy human individuals. The protocol was immunoSEQ multiplex PCR, while the TCRdb copy is restricted to in-frame clones and leaves out a portion. The data show about 2.3 million clones, approximately 93% seen once. Sequences were obtained from naive CD4+ T cells from PBMCs. These receptors were obtained from a man aged 18 to 30 in good health. Some clones in this sample may be carry-over from other donors' samples. The CDR3 runs from the conserved cysteine through the conserved F or W. A D gene is named only where the DNA matches it firmly. Some rows mark clone size as missing; the rest say once, few, many or name a class of expanded clone.

abundance: NA
d_gene: TRBD1
v_gene: TRBV6-5
j_gene: TRBJ2-7
CDR3nt: TGTGCCAGCAGACGAGGACAGGGGACCACCTACGAGCAGTACTTC
CDR3aa: CASRRGQGTTYEQYF

abundance: NA
d_gene: TRBD1
v_gene: TRBV7-9
j_gene: TRBJ2-2
CDR3nt: TGTGCCAGCCTCGACAGGGACAACACCGGGGAGCTGTTTTTT
CDR3aa: CASLDRDNTGELFF

abundance: NA
d_gene: NA
v_gene: TRBV29-1
j_gene: TRBJ1-2
CDR3nt: TGCAGCGTTGGCAACTATGGCTACACCTTC
CDR3aa: CSVGNYGYTF

abundance: NA
d_gene: TRBD1
v_gene: TRBV5-1
j_gene: TRBJ1-3
CDR3nt: TGCGCCAGCAGCTTGGGACAGGGAAGAAACACCATATATTTT
CDR3aa: CASSLGQGRNTIYF

abundance: NA
d_gene: TRBD2
v_gene: TRBV5-8
j_gene: TRBJ2-3
CDR3nt: TGTGCCAGCAGCCGGGGGACTAGCGGGAGAGATACGCAGTATTTT
CDR3aa: CASSRGTSGRDTQYF

abundance: NA
d_gene: TRBD1
v_gene: TRBV2
j_gene: TRBJ2-2
CDR3nt: TGTGCCAGCAGGGGGCAGGGGGCGGCCGGGGAGCTGTTTTTT
CDR3aa: CASRGQGAAGELFF

abundance: few
d_gene: NA
v_gene: TRBV2
j_gene: TRBJ1-1
CDR3nt: TGTGCCAGCAGTACACAGGTGAACACTGAAGCTTTCTTT
CDR3aa: CASSTQVNTEAFF

abundance: NA
d_gene: TRBD2
v_gene: TRBV6-5
j_gene: TRBJ2-5
CDR3nt: TGTGCCAGCAGTTCCCCGGGACTACCGGGAGGAGAGACCCAGTACTTC
CDR3aa: CASSSPGLPGGETQYF

abundance: NA
d_gene: NA
v_gene: TRBV13
j_gene: TRBJ2-3
CDR3nt: TGTGCCAGCAGCGGGCCGGGACCCCCGGGGGATACGCAGTATTTT
CDR3aa: CASSGPGPPGDTQYF

abundance: NA
d_gene: NA
v_gene: TRBV18
j_gene: TRBJ1-1
CDR3nt: TGTGCCAGCTCACCCTCTCTTGACAGGGAAGCTTTCTTT
CDR3aa: CASSPSLDREAFF

abundance: NA
d_gene: NA
v_gene: TRBV6-5
j_gene: TRBJ1-1
CDR3nt: TGTGCCAGCACGAACCAAAAGACTGAAGCTTTCTTT
CDR3aa: CASTNQKTEAFF

abundance: once
d_gene: NA
v_gene: TRBV7-2
j_gene: TRBJ1-1
CDR3nt: TGTGCCAGCACGGGATATCTGGGTAGGACTGAAGCTTTCTTT
CDR3aa: CASTGYLGRTEAFF

abundance: NA
d_gene: NA
v_gene: TRBV28
j_gene: TRBJ2-7
CDR3nt: TGTGCCAGCAGCTCTGGGGGGGCCCCCCACGAGCAGTACTTC
CDR3aa: CASSSGGAPHEQYF

abundance: NA
d_gene: TRBD2
v_gene: TRBV14
j_gene: TRBJ2-7
CDR3nt: TGTGCCAGCAGCCGAGCGCTAGCGGTAATGGTCGAGCAGTACTTC
CDR3aa: CASSRALAVMVEQYF

abundance: NA
d_gene: TRBD1
v_gene: TRBV5-1
j_gene: TRBJ2-2
CDR3nt: TGCGCCAGCAGCTTTATGAGAGGCGGGACAGGGCAGACCGGGGAGCTGTTTTTT
CDR3aa: CASSFMRGGTGQTGELFF

abundance: NA
d_gene: NA
v_gene: TRBV7-9
j_gene: TRBJ2-1
CDR3nt: TGTGCCAGCAGTTTAAGGGATTCCGCCTACTACAATGAGCAGTTCTTC
CDR3aa: CASSLRDSAYYNEQFF

abundance: NA
d_gene: TRBD2
v_gene: TRBV4-3
j_gene: TRBJ2-6
CDR3nt: TGCGCCAGCAGCCAGGCGACTAGCGGGCCTTACTCTGGGGCCAACGTCCTGACTTTC
CDR3aa: CASSQATSGPYSGANVLTF

abundance: NA
d_gene: TRBD2
v_gene: TRBV18
j_gene: TRBJ2-1
CDR3nt: TGTGCCAGCTCACCACCGCGGGGAGGGTCTGAGCAGTTCTTC
CDR3aa: CASSPPRGGSEQFF

abundance: NA
d_gene: TRBD1
v_gene: TRBV19
j_gene: TRBJ2-1
CDR3nt: TGTGCCAGTAGTCCGACGACAGGGTCTTCCTACAATGAGCAGTTCTTC
CDR3aa: CASSPTTGSSYNEQFF

abundance: NA
d_gene: NA
v_gene: TRBV6-6
j_gene: TRBJ1-1
CDR3nt: TGTGCCAGCAGTTACCCCCCCGAAGTGAACACTGAAGCTTTCTTT
CDR3aa: CASSYPPEVNTEAFF

abundance: NA
d_gene: NA
v_gene: TRBV28
j_gene: TRBJ2-7
CDR3nt: TGTGCCAGCAGTTCCGGGACGCCAGTCTACGAGCAGTACTTC
CDR3aa: CASSSGTPVYEQYF

abundance: NA
d_gene: TRBD2
v_gene: TRBV5-1
j_gene: TRBJ2-3
CDR3nt: TGCGCCAGCAGCCCCGGACTAGCGGGAGACTATAGCACAGATACGCAGTATTTT
CDR3aa: CASSPGLAGDYSTDTQYF

abundance: NA
d_gene: NA
v_gene: TRBV5-5
j_gene: TRBJ2-7
CDR3nt: TGTGCCAGCAGCCCCCGCAGGGGTGGCGAGCAGTACTTC
CDR3aa: CASSPRRGGEQYF

abundance: NA
d_gene: NA
v_gene: TRBV21-1
j_gene: TRBJ1-2
CDR3nt: TGTGCCAGCAGCAAAGGTAAGGCAGTTTATGGCTACACCTTC
CDR3aa: CASSKGKAVYGYTF

abundance: NA
d_gene: NA
v_gene: TRBV25-1
j_gene: TRBJ2-2
CDR3nt: TGTGCCAGCCCCGGAGCCACCGGGGAGCTGTTTTTT
CDR3aa: CASPGATGELFF

abundance: NA
d_gene: NA
v_gene: TRBV7-2
j_gene: TRBJ2-7
CDR3nt: TGTGCCAGCAGCTTCCTGGGCCCTCAAGCCCACGAGCAGTACTTC
CDR3aa: CASSFLGPQAHEQYF

abundance: NA
d_gene: NA
v_gene: TRBV18
j_gene: TRBJ1-4
CDR3nt: TGTGCCAGCTCACCAGGGGCGACCAATGAAAAACTGTTTTTT
CDR3aa: CASSPGATNEKLFF

abundance: NA
d_gene: TRBD1
v_gene: TRBV19
j_gene: TRBJ2-1
CDR3nt: TGTGCCAGTAGTAGAGATAGGACAGGGCGGGGTGAGCAGTTCTTC
CDR3aa: CASSRDRTGRGEQFF

abundance: NA
d_gene: NA
v_gene: TRBV11-2
j_gene: TRBJ2-5
CDR3nt: TGTGCCAGTCGGGGGCCTCTCTCAGAGACCCAGTACTTC
CDR3aa: CASRGPLSETQYF

abundance: NA
d_gene: NA
v_gene: TRBV18
j_gene: TRBJ2-5
CDR3nt: TGTGCCAGCTCCCGCGACAGACAAGAGACCCAGTACTTC
CDR3aa: CASSRDRQETQYF

abundance: NA
d_gene: NA
v_gene: TRBV28
j_gene: TRBJ1-5
CDR3nt: TGTGCCAGCAGTTTATCGGGGATCAGGGGTGTCAATCAGCCCCAGCATTTT
CDR3aa: CASSLSGIRGVNQPQHF

abundance: NA
d_gene: TRBD1
v_gene: TRBV5-4
j_gene: TRBJ1-2
CDR3nt: TGTGCCAGCAGCTCGCCGACAGGGAGTGGCTACACCTTC
CDR3aa: CASSSPTGSGYTF

abundance: NA
d_gene: NA
v_gene: TRBV28
j_gene: TRBJ1-2
CDR3nt: TGTGCCAGCAGTTCCCATCCGGCAGGCTACACCTTC
CDR3aa: CASSSHPAGYTF

abundance: NA
d_gene: NA
v_gene: TRBV6-1
j_gene: TRBJ2-2
CDR3nt: TGTGCCAGCAGCCCCGGGACATTGAGCACCGGGGAGCTGTTTTTT
CDR3aa: CASSPGTLSTGELFF

abundance: NA
d_gene: TRBD1
v_gene: TRBV7-6
j_gene: TRBJ1-1
CDR3nt: TGTGCCAGCAGCTCGTGGACAGGGGTGAGGGAAGCTTTCTTT
CDR3aa: CASSSWTGVREAFF

abundance: NA
d_gene: NA
v_gene: TRBV7-3
j_gene: TRBJ2-3
CDR3nt: TGTGCCAGCAGCTTAAGCAGCACAGATACGCAGTATTTT
CDR3aa: CASSLSSTDTQYF

abundance: NA
d_gene: NA
v_gene: TRBV5-4
j_gene: TRBJ2-3
CDR3nt: TGTGCCAGCAGCTTGGCCAACAGGGTGGGTACGCAGTATTTT
CDR3aa: CASSLANRVGTQYF

abundance: NA
d_gene: NA
v_gene: TRBV11-3
j_gene: TRBJ2-5
CDR3nt: TGTGCCAGCAGCCGAGGGGGGGTCCGAGAAGAGACCCAGTACTTC
CDR3aa: CASSRGGVREETQYF

abundance: NA
d_gene: NA
v_gene: TRBV15
j_gene: TRBJ2-7
CDR3nt: TGTGCCACCAGCAGGGTGGGACAAACCTACGAGCAGTACTTC
CDR3aa: CATSRVGQTYEQYF

abundance: NA
d_gene: NA
v_gene: TRBV4-2
j_gene: TRBJ2-2
CDR3nt: TGTGCCAGCAGCCAAGCCCCCAGAGGTGGGGTGAACACCGGGGAGCTGTTTTTT
CDR3aa: CASSQAPRGGVNTGELFF

abundance: NA
d_gene: NA
v_gene: TRBV28
j_gene: TRBJ2-7
CDR3nt: TGTGCCAGCAGTGAACCCGGGACCTCCTACGAGCAGTACTTC
CDR3aa: CASSEPGTSYEQYF

abundance: NA
d_gene: NA
v_gene: TRBV19
j_gene: TRBJ1-1
CDR3nt: TGTGCCACCGATGAACCGGGGGGGCTCTGTGTCACTGAAGCTTTCTTT
CDR3aa: CATDEPGGLCVTEAFF

abundance: NA
d_gene: TRBD2
v_gene: TRBV30
j_gene: TRBJ2-2
CDR3nt: TGTGCCTGGAGTGTACCCCTATATCCCGCGGGAGGTTCCGGGGAGCTGTTTTTT
CDR3aa: CAWSVPLYPAGGSGELFF

abundance: NA
d_gene: TRBD2
v_gene: TRBV7-8
j_gene: TRBJ2-7
CDR3nt: TGTGCCAGCAGCTCCACTAGCGGGTCGACTGAGCAGTACTTC
CDR3aa: CASSSTSGSTEQYF

abundance: NA
d_gene: TRBD1
v_gene: TRBV4-1
j_gene: TRBJ2-1
CDR3nt: TGCGCCAGCAGCCAACTCTCAGGGGGATACAATGAGCAGTTCTTC
CDR3aa: CASSQLSGGYNEQFF

abundance: NA
d_gene: TRBD1
v_gene: TRBV19
j_gene: TRBJ1-2
CDR3nt: TGTGCCAGTAGTACGGGACAGCCTGGCTACACCTTC
CDR3aa: CASSTGQPGYTF

abundance: NA
d_gene: NA
v_gene: TRBV19
j_gene: TRBJ1-2
CDR3nt: TGTGCCAGTAGTCCCCCTCGCACAGGACGCTATGGCTACACCTTC
CDR3aa: CASSPPRTGRYGYTF

abundance: NA
d_gene: NA
v_gene: TRBV27
j_gene: TRBJ1-4
CDR3nt: TGTGCCAGCAGTAAGGGGCGGGGCCCAACTAATGAAAAACTGTTTTTT
CDR3aa: CASSKGRGPTNEKLFF

abundance: NA
d_gene: NA
v_gene: TRBV5-8
j_gene: TRBJ2-1
CDR3nt: TGTGCCAGCAGCTATACCCAAGGCTACAACAATGAGCAGTTCTTC
CDR3aa: CASSYTQGYNNEQFF

abundance: NA
d_gene: TRBD2
v_gene: TRBV5-4
j_gene: TRBJ2-1
CDR3nt: TGTGCCAGCAGCTTAGGACTAGCGGGATTCTTGGGTGATGAGCAGTTCTTC
CDR3aa: CASSLGLAGFLGDEQFF

abundance: NA
d_gene: TRBD2
v_gene: TRBV5-1
j_gene: TRBJ2-2
CDR3nt: TGCGCCAGCCGCTCCCCGGGGGGGCCTAACACCGGGGAGCTGTTTTTT
CDR3aa: CASRSPGGPNTGELFF